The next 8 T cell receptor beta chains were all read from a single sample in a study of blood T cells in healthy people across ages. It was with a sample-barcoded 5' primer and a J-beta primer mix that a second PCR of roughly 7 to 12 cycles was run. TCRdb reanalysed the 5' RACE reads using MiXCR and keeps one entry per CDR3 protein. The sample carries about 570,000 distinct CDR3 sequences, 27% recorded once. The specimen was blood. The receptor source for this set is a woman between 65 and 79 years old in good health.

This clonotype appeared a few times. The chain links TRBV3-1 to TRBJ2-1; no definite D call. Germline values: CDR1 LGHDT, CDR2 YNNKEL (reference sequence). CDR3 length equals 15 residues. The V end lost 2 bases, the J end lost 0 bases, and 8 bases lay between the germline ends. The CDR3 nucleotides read TGTGCCAGCAGCCAATCTGGGTTCTCCTACAATGAGCAGTTCTTC. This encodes CASSQSGFSYNEQFF.

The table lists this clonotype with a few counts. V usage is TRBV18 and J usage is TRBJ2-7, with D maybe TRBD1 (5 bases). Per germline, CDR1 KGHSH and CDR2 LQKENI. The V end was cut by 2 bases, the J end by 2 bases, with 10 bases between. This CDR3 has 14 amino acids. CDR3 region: CASSPRQGPYEQYF. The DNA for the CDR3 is TGTGCCAGCTCACCAAGGCAGGGCCCCTACGAGCAGTACTTC.

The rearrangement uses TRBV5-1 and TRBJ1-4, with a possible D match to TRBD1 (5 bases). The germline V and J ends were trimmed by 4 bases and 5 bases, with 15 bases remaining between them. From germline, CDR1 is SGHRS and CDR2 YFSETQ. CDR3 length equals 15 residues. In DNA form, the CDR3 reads TGCGCCAGCAGCGCCCTCGACAGCTCAAATGAAAAACTGTTTTTT. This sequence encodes CASSALDSSNEKLFF.

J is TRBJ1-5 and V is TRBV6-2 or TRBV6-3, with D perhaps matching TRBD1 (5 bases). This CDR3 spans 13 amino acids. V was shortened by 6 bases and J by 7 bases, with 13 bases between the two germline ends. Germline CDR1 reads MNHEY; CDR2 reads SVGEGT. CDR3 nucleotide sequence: TGTGCCAGCAGCCTGACGGGGGAACAGCCCCAGCATTTT. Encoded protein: CASSLTGEQPQHF.

CDR3 amino acids: CSARDPRTRHNEQFF. DNA for the CDR3: TGCAGTGCTAGAGATCCGAGGACTAGGCACAATGAGCAGTTCTTC. The V and J genes are TRBV20-1 and TRBJ2-1; 7 bases are shared with TRBD2. The V gene end was trimmed by 0 bases and the J gene end by 5 bases; junction bases not matched to a gene: 7. Germline loops: CDR1 DFQATT, CDR2 SNEGSKA (reference sequence). CDR3 size: 15 residues.

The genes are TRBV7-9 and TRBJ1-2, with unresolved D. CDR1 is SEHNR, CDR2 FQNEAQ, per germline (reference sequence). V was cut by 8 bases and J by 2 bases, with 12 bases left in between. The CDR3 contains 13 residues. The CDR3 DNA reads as TGTGCCAGCCCGGAGGCCAGCAACTATGGCTACACCTTC. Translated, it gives CASPEASNYGYTF.

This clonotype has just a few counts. CDR3 DNA: TGTGCCAGTAGTACAGTTCAGCAAGAGACCCAGTACTTC. Translated, it gives CASSTVQQETQYF. J is TRBJ2-5 and V is TRBV19, with unresolved D. The CDR3 covers 13 residues. V lost 4 bases and J lost 2, with 8 bases in between. Per the germline V gene, CDR1 is LNHDA and CDR2 is SQIVND (reference sequence).

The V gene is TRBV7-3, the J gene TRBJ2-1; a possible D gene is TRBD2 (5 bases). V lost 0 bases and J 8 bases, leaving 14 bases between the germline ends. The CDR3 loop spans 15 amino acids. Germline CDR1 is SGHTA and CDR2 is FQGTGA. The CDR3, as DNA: TGTGCCAGCAGCTTAACGGCAAATAGCGCGGATGAGCAGTTCTTC. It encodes CASSLTANSADEQFF.